Sequencing of this TCR beta chain was carried out in a study of cytomegalovirus exposure and HLA in healthy donors. Broader study findings: At a 0.05 false discovery rate, a later analysis found 15,000 to 20,000 TCR beta sequences to be associated with HLA alleles. CMV serostatus was the only immune exposure information that was available. In a later analysis, TCR beta V- and J-gene trimming was associated with a missense DCLRE1C variant. Earlier findings revealed that most TCR beta V segments proved productive either about 87% or about 30% of the time.

The V segment lost 6 bases and the J segment 5 bases; nucleotides outside the gene matches: 8. CDR1 is SGHTA and CDR2 is FQGNSA in the germline V gene. This CDR3 contains 14 residues. The PCR contained 60 Vbeta and 13 Jbeta primers. TCRdb's copy holds only in-frame clones and misses some; the assay was immunoSEQ multiplex PCR. The table shows approximately 260,000 clones, with roughly 86% occurring only once. Of note for this clone: The antigen is not known.

This chain links TRBV7-2 with TRBJ2-5; 8 nucleotides align to TRBD1. The sequencing sample was made of PBMCs. This TCR was sampled from a woman aged 35 to 49 in good health and CMV-seropositive. CDR3 loop: CASSQDRARETQYF. The CDR3 coding sequence is TGTGCCAGCAGTCAGGACAGGGCTCGGGAGACCCAGTACTTC.